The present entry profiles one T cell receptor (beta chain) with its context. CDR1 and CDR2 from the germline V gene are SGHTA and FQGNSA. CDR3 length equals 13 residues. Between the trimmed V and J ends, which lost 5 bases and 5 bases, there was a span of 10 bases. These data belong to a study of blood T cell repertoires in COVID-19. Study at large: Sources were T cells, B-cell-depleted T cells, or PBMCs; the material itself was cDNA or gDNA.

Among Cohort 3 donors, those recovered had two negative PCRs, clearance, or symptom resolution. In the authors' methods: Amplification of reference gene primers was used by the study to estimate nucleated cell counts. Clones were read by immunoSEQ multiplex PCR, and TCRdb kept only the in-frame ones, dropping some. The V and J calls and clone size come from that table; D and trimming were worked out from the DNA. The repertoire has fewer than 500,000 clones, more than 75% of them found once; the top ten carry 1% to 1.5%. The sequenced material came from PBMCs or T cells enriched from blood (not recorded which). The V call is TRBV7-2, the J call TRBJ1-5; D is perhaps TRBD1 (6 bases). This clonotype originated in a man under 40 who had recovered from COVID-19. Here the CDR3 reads CASSLQGYQPQHF. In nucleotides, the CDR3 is TGTGCCAGCAGCCTACAGGGATATCAGCCCCAGCATTTT.